This T cell receptor beta chain was documented in a study of tumor-infiltrating lymphocytes in primary liver carcinoma. Overall study findings and caveats: Bulk, unsorted sampling meant CD4+ and CD8+ repertoires went uncompared. A significantly higher top-250-clone fraction was recorded for tumors than for blood (p = 0.039).

cDNA specific to TCR beta was made from about 0.45 ug of total RNA, with a constant-region primer employed for priming. Amplification in three nested multiplex PCR rounds with slightly modified ARM-PCR gave rise to TCR beta libraries. TRBV1-TRBV30 forward and Cbeta reverse primers drove the first two approximately 11-cycle rounds. TCRdb recomputed calls from the multiplex PCR reads with MiXCR, one row per CDR3 protein. The profile shows 250,000 to 350,000 distinct CDR3 sequences, approximately 58% of them singletons. This clonotype occurred many times. Its antigen is not known. Germline values: CDR1 SGHAT, CDR2 FQNNGV. The CDR3 spans 14 residues. Losses at the gene ends were 4 bases for V and 7 bases for J; bases not matched to a gene: 6. The blood RNA (from unsorted whole blood) was obtained, and germline DNA was also extracted. None of the patients had received treatment, and all had chronic HBV infection. Collected before surgery were about 4.3 milliliters of peripheral blood.

The chain has TRBV11-2 and TRBJ2-4; 8 nucleotides match TRBD1. The clonotype comes from a woman younger than 45 with primary liver carcinoma and hepatitis B virus infection. The specimen was peripheral blood. In nucleotides, the CDR3 is TGTGCCAGCAGCTCCCGGCAGGGGGCTAACATTCAGTACTTC. Encoded protein: CASSSRQGANIQYF.